This T cell receptor beta chain emerged from a study of blood T cell repertoires in COVID-19. As for the study in general: Sites across the United States, Italy and Spain contributed samples from acute and convalescent COVID-19. T cells, B-cell-depleted T cells, or PBMCs provided the cDNA or gDNA that served as material.

Per the study methods: Amplifying reference gene primers gave estimates of nucleated cell counts. The protocol was immunoSEQ multiplex PCR, while the TCRdb copy is restricted to in-frame clones and leaves out a portion. D and trimming were read from the DNA, whereas the V and J calls and clone size are those reported in that table. Here the sample spans about 420,000 clones, roughly 90% being singletons. Seattle cases were enrolled at active infection and followed longitudinally. V lost 6 bases and J lost 3; bases outside the gene matches: 9. This CDR3 has 15 residues. CDR1 and CDR2 from the germline V gene are MNHEY and SVGAGI.

V gene TRBV6-5 combines with J gene TRBJ2-7, with 9 bases aligning to TRBD1. Sequencing was performed on peripheral blood. This sequence was found in a man aged 18-30 years with COVID-19, enrolled during active disease. CDR3 sequence: CASRVGQGRFYEQYF. The CDR3 nucleotides are TGTGCCAGCAGAGTCGGACAGGGGAGGTTCTACGAGCAGTACTTC.